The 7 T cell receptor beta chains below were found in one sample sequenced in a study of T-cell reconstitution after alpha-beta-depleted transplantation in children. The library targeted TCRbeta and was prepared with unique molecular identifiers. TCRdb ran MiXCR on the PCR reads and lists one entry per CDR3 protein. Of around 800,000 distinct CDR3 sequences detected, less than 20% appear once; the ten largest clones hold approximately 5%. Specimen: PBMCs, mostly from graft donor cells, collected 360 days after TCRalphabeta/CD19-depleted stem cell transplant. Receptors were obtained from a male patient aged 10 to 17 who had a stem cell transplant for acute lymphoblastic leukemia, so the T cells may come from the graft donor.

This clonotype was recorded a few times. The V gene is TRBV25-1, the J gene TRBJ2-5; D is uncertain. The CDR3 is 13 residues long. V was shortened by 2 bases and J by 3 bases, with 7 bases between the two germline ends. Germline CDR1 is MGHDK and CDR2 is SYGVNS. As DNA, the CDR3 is TGTGCCAGCAGTGAAGTCAACAAAGAGACCCAGTACTTC. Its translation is CASSEVNKETQYF.

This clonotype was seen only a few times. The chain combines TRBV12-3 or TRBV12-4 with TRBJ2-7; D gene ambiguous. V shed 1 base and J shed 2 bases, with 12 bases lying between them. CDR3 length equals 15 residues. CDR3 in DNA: TGTGCCAGCAGTTTAGGTATCGGCCTTGCCTACGAGCAGTACTTC. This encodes CASSLGIGLAYEQYF.

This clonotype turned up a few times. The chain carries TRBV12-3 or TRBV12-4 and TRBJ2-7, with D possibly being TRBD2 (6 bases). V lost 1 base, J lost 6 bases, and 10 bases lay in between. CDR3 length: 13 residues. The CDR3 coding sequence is TGTGCCAGCAGTTTAGAAGCGGGTAGCGAGCAGTACTTC. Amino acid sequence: CASSLEAGSEQYF.

This chain's CDR3 is CASSQGTSRGELFF. CDR3 DNA: TGTGCCAGCAGTCAAGGGACTTCTCGGGGGGAGCTGTTTTTT. The chain is built from TRBV12-3 or TRBV12-4 and TRBJ2-2; D might be TRBD2 (6 bases). The CDR3 runs to 14 residues. Between the trimmed V and J ends, which lost 5 bases and 8 bases, there was a span of 15 bases.

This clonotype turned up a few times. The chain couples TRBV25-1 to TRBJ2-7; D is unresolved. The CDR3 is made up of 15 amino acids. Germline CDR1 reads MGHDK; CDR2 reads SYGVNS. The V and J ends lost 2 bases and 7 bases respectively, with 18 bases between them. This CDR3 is CASSERGPPSEEQYF. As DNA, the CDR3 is TGTGCCAGCAGTGAACGCGGACCTCCTTCGGAAGAGCAGTACTTC.

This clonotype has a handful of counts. The chain's CDR3 is CASSPVHAPQETQYF. The CDR3 DNA is TGTGCCAGCTCACCGGTACACGCTCCACAAGAGACCCAGTACTTC. This chain connects TRBV18 to TRBJ2-5; D gene ambiguous. The germline CDR1 and CDR2 sequences are KGHSH and LQKENI. CDR3 length equals 15 residues. V lost 3 bases and J lost 2, with 13 bases in between.

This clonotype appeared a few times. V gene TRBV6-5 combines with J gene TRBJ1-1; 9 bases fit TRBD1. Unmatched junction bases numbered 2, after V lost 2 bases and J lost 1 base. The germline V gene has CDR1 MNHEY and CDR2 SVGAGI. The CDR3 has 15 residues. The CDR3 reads CASSYPGQGNTEAFF. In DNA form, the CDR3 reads TGTGCCAGCAGTTACCCGGGACAGGGGAACACTGAAGCTTTCTTT.